One sample yielded the 21 T cell receptor beta chains listed below, sequenced in a study of OX40 agonist ivuxolimab in advanced cancers. Clones were read by immunoSEQ multiplex PCR, and TCRdb kept only the in-frame ones, dropping some. This sample has 100,000 or so clones, with approximately 90% found just once. The sample here was CD4+ or CD8+ T cells sorted from blood, taken in a trial of the OX40 agonist ivuxolimab. These receptor sequences come from an adult with an advanced solid tumor such as melanoma, head and neck, liver or kidney cancer.

The rearrangement joins TRBV9 to TRBJ2-3; the D is unclear. Germline lookup yields CDR1 SGDLS and CDR2 YYNGEE. This CDR3 region has 13 residues. V was shortened by 4 bases and J by 2 bases, with 8 bases between the two germline ends. DNA of the CDR3: TGTGCCAGCAGCTTAGCACCCACAGATACGCAGTATTTT. Amino acids: CASSLAPTDTQYF.

The chain joins TRBV19 to TRBJ2-3; no clear D. V lost 1 base to trimming and J lost 1 base, with 9 bases between them. The CDR3 consists of 15 residues. Germline V gives CDR1 LNHDA, CDR2 SQIVND (reference sequence). The CDR3 DNA reads TGTGCCAGTAGTATAGGGAGACTCGGCACAGATACGCAGTATTTT. It codes for CASSIGRLGTDTQYF.

J is TRBJ2-5 and V is TRBV2, with D perhaps TRBD2 (5 bases). CDR1 is SNHLY and CDR2 is FYNNEI in the germline V gene. V was pared by 8 bases and J by 5 bases, with 18 bases between. This CDR3 spans 14 amino acids. The CDR3 loop reads CASESPPGYETQYF. The CDR3 bases are TGTGCCAGCGAGAGTCCCCCGGGATACGAGACCCAGTACTTC.

V is TRBV4-1 and J is TRBJ2-5; D perhaps matches TRBD1 (6 bases). Trimming cost V 1 base and J 5 bases, with 17 bases left between them. Germline V lookup: CDR1 MGHRA, CDR2 YSYEKL. This CDR3 comprises 16 residues. The CDR3 bases are TGCGCCAGCAGCCAAGTGGCAGGGGTGATCTGGGAGACCCAGTACTTC. Translated, it gives CASSQVAGVIWETQYF.

The V call is TRBV6-5, the J call TRBJ2-7, with 11 bases that match TRBD1. Trimming took 5 bases from V and 4 from J; bases not matched to a gene: 7. Germline V lookup: CDR1 MNHEY, CDR2 SVGAGI. The CDR3 is 15 residues long. The CDR3 bases are TGTGCCAGCAGTAAATATGGGACAGGGGGTTACGAGCAGTACTTC. As protein: CASSKYGTGGYEQYF.

The chain is built from TRBV18 and TRBJ2-1; D possibly corresponds to TRBD2 (6 bases). V lost 7 bases to trimming and J lost 0 bases, with 13 bases between them. The CDR3 has 15 residues. The germline CDR1 and CDR2 sequences are KGHSH and LQKENI. CDR3 bases: TGTGCCAGCTTGACGGGGCGGGGCTCCTACAATGAGCAGTTCTTC. This gives the protein CASLTGRGSYNEQFF.

The chain uses TRBV14 and TRBJ1-3; weak D call: TRBD1 (5 bases). The germline gives CDR1 SGHDN, CDR2 FVKESK. There are 16 residues in the CDR3. Trimming left V 3 bases short and J 2 bases short, with 14 bases between. The CDR3 region is CASSQLGMTAGNTIYF. CDR3 sequence (DNA): TGTGCCAGCAGCCAGCTAGGGATGACAGCTGGAAACACCATATATTTT.

CDR3 protein: CASSEGVGATYGYTF. DNA for the CDR3: TGTGCCAGCAGTGAAGGTGTAGGGGCCACCTATGGCTACACCTTC. This chain connects TRBV2 to TRBJ1-2, with a tentative D call TRBD1 (5 bases). Per germline, CDR1 SNHLY and CDR2 FYNNEI. CDR3 size: 15 residues. V dropped 1 base and J dropped 4 bases, with 13 bases sitting between them.

This sequence joins TRBV9 and TRBJ1-4, with 9 bases identical to TRBD1. V shed 0 bases and J 10 bases; nucleotides not matched to a gene: 4. The CDR3 loop spans 14 amino acids. The germline gives CDR1 SGDLS, CDR2 YYNGEE. The CDR3 DNA is TGTGCCAGCAGCGTAGCCGCGACAGGGGGAAAACTGTTTTTT. Translated: CASSVAATGGKLFF.

The chain links TRBV25-1 to TRBJ1-2, with D possibly matching TRBD1 (6 bases). This CDR3 is built from 16 residues. Germline CDR1 is MGHDK and CDR2 is SYGVNS. V lost 4 bases and J 4 bases, leaving 19 bases between the germline ends. CDR3 protein: CASSGNMGGYGYGYTF. CDR3 DNA: TGTGCCAGCAGTGGGAATATGGGGGGCTACGGCTATGGCTACACCTTC.

In this sample, this clone turned up a few times. V usage is TRBV30 and J usage is TRBJ1-5; D unresolved. Germline V gene sequence: CDR1 GTSNPN, CDR2 SVGIG (reference sequence). The CDR3 length is 13 residues. Between the trimmed V and J ends, which lost 3 bases and 4 bases, there was a span of 10 bases. The CDR3 DNA reads as TGTGCCTGGAGCGTAGGACCTAATCAGCCCCAGCATTTT. Amino acid sequence: CAWSVGPNQPQHF.

The rearrangement uses TRBV18 and TRBJ1-4; a weak D match, TRBD1 (5 bases). Trimming stripped 3 bases from V and 3 bases from J, with 11 bases between. The CDR3 totals 15 residues. CDR1 and CDR2 from the germline V gene are KGHSH and LQKENI. Here the CDR3 reads CASSPDRASNEKLFF. CDR3 DNA sequence: TGTGCCAGCTCACCCGACAGAGCCTCTAATGAAAAACTGTTTTTT.

The rearrangement joins TRBV7-2 to TRBJ2-7; D is unclear. Germline V gives CDR1 SGHTA, CDR2 FQGNSA. V lost 6 bases and J 4 bases, leaving 10 bases between the germline ends. The CDR3 consists of 12 residues. In DNA form, the CDR3 reads TGTGCCAGCAGACTTACTGAATACGAGCAGTACTTC. Its protein is CASRLTEYEQYF.

The chain couples TRBV6-6 to TRBJ2-2; D call uncertain. The length of the CDR3 is 15 residues. In germline, CDR1 is MNHNY, CDR2 SVGAGI (reference sequence). V was clipped by 6 bases and J by 4 bases, with 15 bases between them. For the CDR3, the DNA is TGTGCCAGCAGCCGCTCCGAATGGGGCACCGGGGAGCTGTTTTTT. This gives the protein CASSRSEWGTGELFF.

The rearrangement uses TRBV5-1 and TRBJ1-2; D is uncertain. The CDR3 is 14 amino acids. V was cut by 0 bases and J by 0 bases, with 6 bases left in between. Germline V lookup: CDR1 SGHRS, CDR2 YFSETQ. The CDR3 here is CASSLEPTNYGYTF. In DNA form, the CDR3 reads TGCGCCAGCAGCTTGGAGCCAACTAACTATGGCTACACCTTC.

The chain is built from TRBV7-2 and TRBJ2-2; maybe TRBD1 (6 bases). Looked up from germline, CDR1 is SGHTA and CDR2 is FQGNSA. The CDR3 spans 15 residues. Between the trimmed V and J ends, which lost 4 bases and 4 bases, there was a span of 13 bases. CDR3 sequence reads: CASSWNPGVTGELFF. In DNA, the CDR3 is TGTGCCAGCAGCTGGAATCCAGGGGTCACCGGGGAGCTGTTTTTT.

The chain has TRBV2 and TRBJ2-1, with TRBD2 as a possible D gene (5 bases). This CDR3 has 12 amino acids. Germline V gene sequence: CDR1 SNHLY, CDR2 FYNNEI. Trimming cost V 6 bases and J 7 bases, with 10 bases left between them. The CDR3 region is CASRKTRNEQFF. The CDR3 region has the DNA TGTGCCAGCAGGAAAACTAGGAATGAGCAGTTCTTC.

The CDR3, as DNA: TGCGCCAGCAGCCAGGGACTAGCGGGAGGAGATACGCAGTATTTT. It translates to CASSQGLAGGDTQYF. The chain joins TRBV5-1 to TRBJ2-3; 15 bases line up with TRBD2. Unmatched junction bases numbered 2, after V lost 4 bases and J lost 5 bases. Germline V gene sequence: CDR1 SGHRS, CDR2 YFSETQ. The CDR3 is made up of 15 amino acids.

The count of this clone is one. The CDR3 spells CASFSLASGRHNEQFF. CDR3 coding DNA: TGTGCCAGCTTTTCATTAGCTAGCGGGAGACACAATGAGCAGTTCTTC. This chain joins TRBV28 and TRBJ2-1, with 10 bases aligning to TRBD2. With V trimmed by 8 bases and J by 5 bases, 12 bases remained unmatched. The CDR3 has 16 amino acids. Germline V gene data show CDR1 as MDHEN and CDR2 as SYDVKM. Full variable domain (remainder filled in from reference TRBV28 and TRBJ2-1): DVKVTQSSRYLVKRTGEKVFLECVQDMDHENMFWYRQDPGLGLRLIYFSYDVKMKEKGDIPEGYSVSREKKERFSLILESASTNQTSMYLCASFSLASGRHNEQFFGPGTRLTVL.

This clone has more than one count but fewer than ten. V usage is TRBV13 and J usage is TRBJ1-1; a weak D match, TRBD1 (6 bases). Germline V gene sequence: CDR1 PRHDT, CDR2 FYEKMQ (reference sequence). CDR3 length equals 15 residues. Trimming removed 4 bases from V and 5 bases from J, with 17 bases in between. CDR3 bases: TGTGCCAGCAGCTATAACAGGGCTCGAGGGACTGAAGCTTTCTTT. This translates into CASSYNRARGTEAFF.

The gene calls are TRBV18 and TRBJ1-4; 10 nucleotides line up with TRBD1. V gave up 4 bases and J gave up 3 bases; unmatched junction bases: 8. There are 17 residues in the CDR3. CDR1 KGHSH and CDR2 LQKENI come from the germline V gene. The CDR3 reads CASSRVDRGQPNEKLFF. CDR3 bases: TGTGCCAGCTCACGGGTTGACAGGGGGCAACCTAATGAAAAACTGTTTTTT.